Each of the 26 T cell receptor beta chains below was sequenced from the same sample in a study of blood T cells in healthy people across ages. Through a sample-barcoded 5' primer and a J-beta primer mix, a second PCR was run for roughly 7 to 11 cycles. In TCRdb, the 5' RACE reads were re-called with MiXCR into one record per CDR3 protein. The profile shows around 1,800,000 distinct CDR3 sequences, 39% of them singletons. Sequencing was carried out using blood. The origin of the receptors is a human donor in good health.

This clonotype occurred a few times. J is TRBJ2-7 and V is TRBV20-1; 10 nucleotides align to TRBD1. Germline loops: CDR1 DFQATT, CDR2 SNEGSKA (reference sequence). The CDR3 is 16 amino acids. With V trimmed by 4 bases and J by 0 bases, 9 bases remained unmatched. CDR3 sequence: CSAIQTGDRGSYEQYF. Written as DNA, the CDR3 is TGCAGTGCTATCCAGACTGGGGACAGGGGCTCCTACGAGCAGTACTTC.

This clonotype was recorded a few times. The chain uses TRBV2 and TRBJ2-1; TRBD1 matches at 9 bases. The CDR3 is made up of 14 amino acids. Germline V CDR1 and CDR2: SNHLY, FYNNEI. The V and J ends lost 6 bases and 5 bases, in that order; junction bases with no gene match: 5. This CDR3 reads CASRVGTGNNEQFF. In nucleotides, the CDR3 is TGTGCCAGCAGGGTCGGGACAGGGAACAATGAGCAGTTCTTC.

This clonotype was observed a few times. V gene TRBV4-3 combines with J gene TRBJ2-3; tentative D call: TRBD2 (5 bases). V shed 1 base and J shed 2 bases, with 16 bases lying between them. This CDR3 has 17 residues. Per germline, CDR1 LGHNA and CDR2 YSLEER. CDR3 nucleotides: TGCGCCAGCAGCCAAGGCCTAGGGAGTGCATTCACAGATACGCAGTATTTT. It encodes CASSQGLGSAFTDTQYF.

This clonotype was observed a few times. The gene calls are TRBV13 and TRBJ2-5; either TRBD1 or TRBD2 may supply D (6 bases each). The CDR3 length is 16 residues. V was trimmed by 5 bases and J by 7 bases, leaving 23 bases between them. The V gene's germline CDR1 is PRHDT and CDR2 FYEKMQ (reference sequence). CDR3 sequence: CASSRPTQGGGSTQYF. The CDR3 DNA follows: TGTGCCAGCAGCCGACCTACTCAAGGAGGGGGGTCGACCCAGTACTTC.

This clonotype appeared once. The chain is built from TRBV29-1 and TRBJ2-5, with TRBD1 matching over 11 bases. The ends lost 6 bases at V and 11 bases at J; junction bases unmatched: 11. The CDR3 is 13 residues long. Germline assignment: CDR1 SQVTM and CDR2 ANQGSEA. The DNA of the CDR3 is TGCAGCGTGCGGACAGGGGGCTGGAACGGGCAGTACTTC. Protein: CSVRTGGWNGQYF.

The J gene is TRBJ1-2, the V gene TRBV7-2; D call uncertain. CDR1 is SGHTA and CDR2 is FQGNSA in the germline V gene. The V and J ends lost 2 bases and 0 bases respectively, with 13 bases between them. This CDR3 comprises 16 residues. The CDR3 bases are TGTGCCAGCAGCTTAACAGCCTTGGGCGCTAACTATGGCTACACCTTC. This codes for CASSLTALGANYGYTF.

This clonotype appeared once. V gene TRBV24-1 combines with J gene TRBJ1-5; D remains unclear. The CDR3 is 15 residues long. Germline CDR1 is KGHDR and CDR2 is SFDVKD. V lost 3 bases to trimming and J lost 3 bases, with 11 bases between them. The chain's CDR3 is CATSDQSGSNQPQHF. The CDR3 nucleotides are TGTGCCACCAGTGATCAAAGCGGGTCCAATCAGCCCCAGCATTTT.

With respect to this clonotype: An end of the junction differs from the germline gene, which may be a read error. The DNA of the CDR3 is TGTGCCAGCAGCGTAGACAGGTATCAAGAGACCCAGTTCTTC. Encoded protein: CASSVDRYQETQFF. The chain links TRBV11-2 to TRBJ2-1; maybe TRBD1 (6 bases). This CDR3 is built from 14 residues. Germline CDR1 SGHAT, CDR2 FQNNGV. Supplemented by reference TRBV11-2 and TRBJ2-1, the full variable domain reads EAGVAQSPRYKIIEKRQSVAFWCNPISGHATLYWYQQILGQGPKLLIQFQNNGVVDDSQLPKDRFSAERLKGVDSTLKIQPAKLEDSAVYLCASSVDRYQETQFFGPGTRLTVL.

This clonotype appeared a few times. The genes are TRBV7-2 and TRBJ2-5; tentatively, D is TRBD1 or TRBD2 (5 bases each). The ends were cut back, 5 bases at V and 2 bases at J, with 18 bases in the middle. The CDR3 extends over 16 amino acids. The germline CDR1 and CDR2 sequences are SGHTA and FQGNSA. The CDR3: CASSPFRGAVQETQYF. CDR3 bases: TGTGCCAGCAGCCCGTTTCGAGGGGCGGTACAAGAGACCCAGTACTTC.

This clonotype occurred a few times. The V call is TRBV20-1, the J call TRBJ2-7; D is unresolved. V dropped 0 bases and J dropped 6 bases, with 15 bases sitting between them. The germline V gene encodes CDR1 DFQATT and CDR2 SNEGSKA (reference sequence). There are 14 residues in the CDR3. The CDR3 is CSAREDPGNREQYF. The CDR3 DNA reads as TGCAGTGCTAGAGAGGATCCAGGAAATCGCGAGCAGTACTTC.

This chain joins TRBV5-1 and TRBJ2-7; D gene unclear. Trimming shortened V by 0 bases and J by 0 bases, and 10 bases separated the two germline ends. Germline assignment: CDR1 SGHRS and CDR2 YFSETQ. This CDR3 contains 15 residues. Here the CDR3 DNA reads TGCGCCAGCAGCTTGGAGTCGGGCCCCTCCTACGAGCAGTACTTC. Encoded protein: CASSLESGPSYEQYF.

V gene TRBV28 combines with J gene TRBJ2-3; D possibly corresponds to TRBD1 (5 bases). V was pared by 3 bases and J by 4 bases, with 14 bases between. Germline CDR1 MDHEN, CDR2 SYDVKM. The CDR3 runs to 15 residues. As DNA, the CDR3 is TGTGCCAGCAGTTTCCCTCGGACACCTCCAGATACGCAGTATTTT. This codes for CASSFPRTPPDTQYF.

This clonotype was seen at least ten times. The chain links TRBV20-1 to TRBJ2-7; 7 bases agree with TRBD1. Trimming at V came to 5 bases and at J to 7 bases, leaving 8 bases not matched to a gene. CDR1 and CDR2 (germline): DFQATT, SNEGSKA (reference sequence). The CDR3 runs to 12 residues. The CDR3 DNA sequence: TGCAGTGCTCACAGGGGAAATGGAGAGCAGTACTTC. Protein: CSAHRGNGEQYF.

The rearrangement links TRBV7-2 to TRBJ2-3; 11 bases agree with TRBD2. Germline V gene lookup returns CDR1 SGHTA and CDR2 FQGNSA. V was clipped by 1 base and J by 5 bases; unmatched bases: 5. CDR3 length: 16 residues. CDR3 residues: CASSLETGTSGDTQYF. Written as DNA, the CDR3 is TGTGCCAGCAGCTTAGAAACCGGGACTAGCGGAGATACGCAGTATTTT.

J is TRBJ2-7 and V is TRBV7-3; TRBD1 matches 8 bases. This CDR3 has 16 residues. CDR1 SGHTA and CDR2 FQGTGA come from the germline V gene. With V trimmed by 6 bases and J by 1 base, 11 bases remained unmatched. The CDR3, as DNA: TGTGCCAGCAGGCTGACACCGGGACAGGAATCCTACGAGCAGTACTTC. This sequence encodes CASRLTPGQESYEQYF.

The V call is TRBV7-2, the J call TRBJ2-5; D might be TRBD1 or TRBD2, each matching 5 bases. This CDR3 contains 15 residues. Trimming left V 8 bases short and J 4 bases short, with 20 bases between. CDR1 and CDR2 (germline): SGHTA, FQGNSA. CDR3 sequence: CASGHRGARSETQYF. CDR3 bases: TGTGCCAGCGGCCACCGAGGGGCGAGGTCAGAGACCCAGTACTTC.

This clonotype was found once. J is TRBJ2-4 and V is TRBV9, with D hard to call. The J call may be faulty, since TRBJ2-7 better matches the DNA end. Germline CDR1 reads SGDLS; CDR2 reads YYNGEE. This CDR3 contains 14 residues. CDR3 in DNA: TGTGCCAGCAGCGTAAATGACGGTACCTACGAGCAGTACTTC. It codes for CASSVNDGTYEQYF.

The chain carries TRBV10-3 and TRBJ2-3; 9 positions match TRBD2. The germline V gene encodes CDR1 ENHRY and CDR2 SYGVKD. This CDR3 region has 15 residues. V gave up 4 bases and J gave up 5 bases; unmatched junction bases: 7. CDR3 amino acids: CAISVSAGGQDTQYF. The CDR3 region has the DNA TGTGCCATCAGTGTCTCCGCGGGGGGGCAAGATACGCAGTATTTT.

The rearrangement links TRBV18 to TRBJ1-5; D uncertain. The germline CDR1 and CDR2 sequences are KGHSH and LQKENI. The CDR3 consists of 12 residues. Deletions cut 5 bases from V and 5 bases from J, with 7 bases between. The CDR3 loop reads CASSNGDQPQHF. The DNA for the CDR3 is TGTGCCAGCTCAAATGGGGATCAGCCCCAGCATTTT.

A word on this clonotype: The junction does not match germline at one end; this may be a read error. The CDR3: CAGSQGTGVYEQYF. DNA for the CDR3: TGCGCCGGCAGCCAAGGAACAGGGGTCTACGAGCAGTACTTC. This chain uses TRBV4-1 with TRBJ2-7; 7 bases agree with TRBD1. Per the germline V gene, CDR1 is MGHRA and CDR2 is YSYEKL. The CDR3 has 14 residues.

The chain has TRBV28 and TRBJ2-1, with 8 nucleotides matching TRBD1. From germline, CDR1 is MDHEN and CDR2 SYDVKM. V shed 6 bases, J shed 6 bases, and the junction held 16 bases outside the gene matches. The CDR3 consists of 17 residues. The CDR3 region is CASRLISGQDRANEQFF. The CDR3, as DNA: TGTGCCAGCAGGCTAATATCGGGACAGGATCGGGCCAATGAGCAGTTCTTC.

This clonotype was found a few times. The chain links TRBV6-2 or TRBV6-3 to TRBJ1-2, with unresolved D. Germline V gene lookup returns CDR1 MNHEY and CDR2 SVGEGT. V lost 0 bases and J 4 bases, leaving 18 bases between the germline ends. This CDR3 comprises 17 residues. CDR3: CASSYSKKPGFGYGYTF. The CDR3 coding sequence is TGTGCCAGCAGTTACTCGAAGAAGCCAGGATTCGGCTATGGCTACACCTTC.

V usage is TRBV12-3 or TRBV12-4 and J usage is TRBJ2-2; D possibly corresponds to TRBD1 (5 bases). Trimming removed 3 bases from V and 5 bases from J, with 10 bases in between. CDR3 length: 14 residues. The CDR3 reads CASSFAGKTGELFF. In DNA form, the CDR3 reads TGTGCCAGCAGTTTTGCAGGGAAAACCGGGGAGCTGTTTTTT.

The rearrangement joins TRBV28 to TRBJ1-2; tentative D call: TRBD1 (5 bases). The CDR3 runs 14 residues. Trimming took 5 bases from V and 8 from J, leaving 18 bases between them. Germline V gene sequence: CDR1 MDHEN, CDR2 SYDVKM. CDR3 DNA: TGTGCCAGCAGTCCCCTCGAGACAGAGCGAGGCTACACCTTC. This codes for CASSPLETERGYTF.

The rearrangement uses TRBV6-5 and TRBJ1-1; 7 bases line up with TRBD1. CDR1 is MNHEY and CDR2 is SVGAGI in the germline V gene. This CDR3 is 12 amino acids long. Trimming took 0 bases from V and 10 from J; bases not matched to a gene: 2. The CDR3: CASSYSTGRAFF. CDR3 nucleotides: TGTGCCAGCAGTTACTCGACAGGGCGAGCTTTCTTT.

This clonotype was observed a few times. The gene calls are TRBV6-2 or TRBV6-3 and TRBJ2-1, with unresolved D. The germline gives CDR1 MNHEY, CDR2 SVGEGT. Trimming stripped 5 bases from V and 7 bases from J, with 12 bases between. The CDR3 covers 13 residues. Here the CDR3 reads CASSPARKNEQFF. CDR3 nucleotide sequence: TGTGCCAGCAGTCCGGCGCGGAAAAATGAGCAGTTCTTC.